The 9 T cell receptor beta chains reported below all come from one sample, sequenced in a study of T cells in pancreatic ductal adenocarcinoma. The selected patients with pancreatic ductal adenocarcinoma had surgery but no neoadjuvant therapy. TCRdb keeps only in-frame clones here, not all; method: immunoSEQ multiplex PCR. The repertoire holds over 100,000 clones, with more than 90% as singletons. Sample: PBMCs. These receptor sequences come from a human donor with pancreatic ductal adenocarcinoma.

The J gene is TRBJ1-1, the V gene TRBV5-6; 8 nucleotides line up with TRBD1. J gave up 10 bases and V 7 bases, and 9 bases lay outside the gene matches. This CDR3 has 12 residues. CDR1 is SGHDT and CDR2 is YYEEEE in the germline V gene. CDR3 coding DNA: TGTGCCAGCGGACAGGGAAAGGGAGGAGCTTTCTTT. This encodes CASGQGKGGAFF.

With regard to this clone: The sample contains more than one DNA sequence encoding this CDR3. The rearrangement uses TRBV7-8 and TRBJ2-2; D may be TRBD1 (6 bases). Germline loops: CDR1 SGHVS, CDR2 FQNEAQ. The CDR3 runs 16 residues. V was trimmed by 0 bases and J by 5 bases, leaving 13 bases between them. The CDR3 bases are TGTGCCAGCAGCTTAGCGGGAAGGGGGAATACCGGGGAGCTGTTTTTT. As protein: CASSLAGRGNTGELFF.

This clone was seen just once. The V gene is TRBV7-2, the J gene TRBJ2-3; tentative D call: TRBD2 (5 bases). Trimming cost V 1 base and J 7 bases, with 12 bases left between them. The germline CDR1 and CDR2 sequences are SGHTA and FQGNSA. This CDR3 is built from 14 residues. CDR3 nucleotides: TGTGCCAGCAGCTTAGTACTAGGACCCAATACGCAGTATTTT. Translated, it gives CASSLVLGPNTQYF.

The V gene is TRBV5-6, the J gene TRBJ2-7; TRBD2 agrees at 7 bases. CDR3 length equals 16 residues. Germline values: CDR1 SGHDT, CDR2 YYEEEE. V lost 0 bases, J lost 5 bases, and 11 bases stayed unmatched. The CDR3 DNA reads TGTGCCAGCAGCTTGGCCAACAACGGGAGGATCAACGAGCAGTACTTC. It translates to CASSLANNGRINEQYF.

CDR3 residues: CASSFRDYEQYF. CDR3 DNA: TGTGCCAGCAGCTTCCGAGACTACGAGCAGTACTTC. V usage is TRBV7-8 and J usage is TRBJ2-7; D gene ambiguous. Trimming cost V 3 bases and J 3 bases, with 6 bases left between them. The CDR3 extends over 12 amino acids. Germline-derived CDR1 and CDR2 are SGHVS and FQNEAQ.

The rearrangement uses TRBV18 and TRBJ2-1, with D possibly TRBD1 on 6 matching bases. V lost 6 bases and J 5 bases, leaving 17 bases between the germline ends. The CDR3 runs 15 residues. Per the germline V gene, CDR1 is KGHSH and CDR2 is LQKENI. In DNA, the CDR3 is TGTGCCAGCTCCCCCGGGACACAGGAAAACAATGAGCAGTTCTTC. This translates into CASSPGTQENNEQFF.

The chain combines TRBV5-1 with TRBJ2-5; D ambiguous. Germline CDR1 is SGHRS and CDR2 is YFSETQ. The V gene lost 4 bases and the J gene lost 0 bases, with 7 bases spanning the gap. The length of the CDR3 is 13 residues. In DNA, the CDR3 is TGCGCCAGCAGCATTTCGTACCAAGAGACCCAGTACTTC. Translating gives CASSISYQETQYF.

The chain uses TRBV5-6 and TRBJ2-5, with 7 bases aligning to TRBD2. This CDR3 has 17 residues. V trimming: 5 bases; J trimming: 2 bases; junction bases outside the gene matches: 15. CDR1 is SGHDT, CDR2 YYEEEE, per germline. The CDR3 DNA reads TGTGCCAGCAGTAAAGGTCTTGGACTAGGCGGACAAGAGACCCAGTACTTC. It translates to CASSKGLGLGGQETQYF.

The DNA of the CDR3 is TGTGCCAGCAGCGCCCGACAGGGTCTTGTCAATGAGCAGTTCTTC. This translates into CASSARQGLVNEQFF. The chain employs TRBV9 and TRBJ2-1; TRBD1 aligns across 7 bases. V shed 3 bases and J 6 bases; nucleotides not matched to a gene: 9. CDR3 size: 15 residues. In germline, CDR1 is SGDLS, CDR2 YYNGEE.